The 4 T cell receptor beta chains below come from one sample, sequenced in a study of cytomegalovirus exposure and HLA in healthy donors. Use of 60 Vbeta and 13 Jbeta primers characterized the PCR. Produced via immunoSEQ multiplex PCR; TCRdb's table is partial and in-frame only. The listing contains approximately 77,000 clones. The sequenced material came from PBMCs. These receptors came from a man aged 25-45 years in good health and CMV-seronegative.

This CDR3 reads CASRGLAGGPGETQYF. DNA for the CDR3: TGTGCCAGCAGAGGACTAGCGGGAGGGCCGGGAGAGACCCAGTACTTC. The chain couples TRBV11-2 to TRBJ2-5; 15 bases are shared with TRBD2. The V segment lost 6 bases and the J segment 4 bases; nucleotides outside the gene matches: 6. The CDR3 runs to 16 residues. Germline V CDR1 and CDR2: SGHAT, FQNNGV.

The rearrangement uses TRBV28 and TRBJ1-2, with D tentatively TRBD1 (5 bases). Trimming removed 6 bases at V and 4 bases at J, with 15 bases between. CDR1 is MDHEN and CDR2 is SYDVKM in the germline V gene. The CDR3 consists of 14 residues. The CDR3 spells CASSRPGQFYGYTF. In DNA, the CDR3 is TGTGCCAGCAGCCGTCCAGGGCAATTCTATGGCTACACCTTC.

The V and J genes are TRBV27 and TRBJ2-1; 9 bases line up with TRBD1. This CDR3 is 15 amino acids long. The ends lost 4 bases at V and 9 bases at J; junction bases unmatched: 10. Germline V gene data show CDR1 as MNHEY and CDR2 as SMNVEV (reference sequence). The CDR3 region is CASSSGQGAGSEQFF. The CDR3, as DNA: TGTGCCAGCAGTTCGGGACAGGGAGCGGGGAGTGAGCAGTTCTTC.

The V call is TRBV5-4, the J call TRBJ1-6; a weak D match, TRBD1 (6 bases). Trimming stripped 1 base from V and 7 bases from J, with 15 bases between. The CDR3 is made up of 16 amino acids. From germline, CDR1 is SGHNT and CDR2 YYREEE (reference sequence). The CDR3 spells CASSLSVGGGNSPLHF. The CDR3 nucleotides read TGTGCCAGCAGCTTGTCGGTGGGAGGGGGGAATTCACCCCTCCACTTT.